Sequencing of this T cell receptor (beta chain) was carried out in a study of blood T cell repertoires in COVID-19. The CDR3 is 15 amino acids. V dropped 0 bases and J dropped 1 base, with 8 bases sitting between them. CDR1 LGHNA and CDR2 YNFKEQ come from the germline V gene. Using immunoSEQ multiplex PCR, the repertoire was profiled, and TCRdb retains in-frame clones only, with some absent. This table has 300,000 or so clones, about 87% appearing once. The V call is TRBV4-2, the J call TRBJ2-3, with unresolved D. Sequenced: peripheral blood. This TCR was sampled from a woman aged 35 to 49 with acute or convalescent COVID-19. CDR3 sequence (DNA): TGTGCCAGCAGCCAAGAGTGGGCCCGCACAGATACGCAGTATTTT. This codes for CASSQEWARTDTQYF.